The sequence of this T cell receptor beta chain was determined in a study of human T cells and chemical hapten exposure. Turning to the study itself: How much TCR each sample yielded varied, mostly because pooled library volumes differed slightly.

A few counts support this clonotype. Whole blood that had not been fractionated was the source of extracted total RNA. From the 5' RACE reads, TCRdb called clonotypes with MiXCR, one entry per CDR3 protein. The sample carries under 150,000 distinct CDR3 sequences, around 20% recorded once. Germline values: CDR1 SGDLS, CDR2 YYNGEE. The CDR3 is 13 residues long. Trimming left V 7 bases short and J 0 bases short, with 8 bases between. The chain joins TRBV9 to TRBJ1-5; no reliable D call. This clonotype was sampled from a human donor in good health. The CDR3 nucleotides read TGTGCCAGCGGAGAGAGTAGCAATCAGCCCCAGCATTTT. Its translation: CASGESSNQPQHF.